This TCR beta chain was sequenced in a study of blood T cell repertoires in COVID-19. The Seattle patients, enrolled during active infection, were followed longitudinally. There are a few counts of this clone. Unmatched junction bases numbered 8, after V lost 6 bases and J lost 8 bases. The CDR3 spans 15 residues. Looked up from germline, CDR1 is LGHDT and CDR2 is YNNKEL (reference sequence). Profiling relied on immunoSEQ multiplex PCR, and the TCRdb table lists in-frame clones only, not all of them. Of about 370,000 clones in the sample, 89% are singletons; the top ten hold 3%. The gene calls are TRBV3-1 (or the pseudogene TRBV3-2) and TRBJ1-6; the match to TRBD1 covers 9 bases. This sequence was found in a woman under 40 with COVID-19, enrolled during active disease. The sequenced sample was peripheral blood. The CDR3 is CASRPRTGAYSPLHF. Written as DNA, the CDR3 is TGTGCCAGCAGACCCCGGACAGGGGCCTATTCACCCCTCCACTTT.